One sample yielded the 2 T cell receptor beta chains listed below, sequenced in a study of blood T cell repertoires in COVID-19. Libraries were prepared by immunoSEQ multiplex PCR; TCRdb keeps only in-frame clonotypes and omits some of them. The sample has 140,000 to 150,000 clones, roughly 84% seen once. Sequenced: PBMCs or T cells enriched from blood (not recorded which). The receptors derive from a woman between 50 and 59 years old who had been exposed to COVID-19.

J is TRBJ2-5 and V is TRBV25-1, with TRBD1 matching over 8 bases. The CDR3 sequence is 15 residues long. CDR1 and CDR2 (germline): MGHDK, SYGVNS. The V segment lost 5 bases and the J segment 4 bases; nucleotides outside the gene matches: 9. The DNA of the CDR3 is TGTGCCAGCAGTCTGGTGACAGGGGACCGAGAGACCCAGTACTTC. This translates into CASSLVTGDRETQYF. Filled out from reference TRBV25-1 and TRBJ2-5, the complete variable domain reads EADIYQTPRYLVIGTGKKITLECSQTMGHDKMYWYQQDPGMELHLIHYSYGVNSTEKGDLSSESTVSRIRTEHFPLTLESARPSHTSQYLCASSLVTGDRETQYFGPGTRLLVL.

The J gene is TRBJ2-3, the V gene TRBV28; 8 bases fit TRBD2. The trim removed 8 bases at V and 3 bases at J, leaving 4 bases unmatched. Germline V lookup: CDR1 MDHEN, CDR2 SYDVKM. This CDR3 is 13 amino acids long. CDR3 sequence reads: CASGRLATDTQYF. DNA for the CDR3: TGTGCCAGCGGGAGACTAGCGACAGATACGCAGTATTTT.